The clone carrying this T cell receptor (beta chain) appeared a few times. Its antigen is not known. TCRdb called the 5' RACE reads again in MiXCR, with one record for every CDR3 protein. The table has 450,000 to 550,000 distinct CDR3 sequences, about 5% seen once. The data are from a study of CD8 T cells in ankylosing spondylitis. The study's findings and limits: A motif in TCR beta, a set of eight highly homologous variants, appeared characteristic of ankylosing spondylitis blood.

This CDR3 has 11 residues. Germline V gene lookup returns CDR1 DFQATT and CDR2 SNEGSKA (reference sequence). Trimming stripped 3 bases from V and 8 bases from J, with 10 bases between. Source material: blood, either unsorted or a sorted T cell fraction (not recorded which). V and J are TRBV20-1 and TRBJ1-1, with D uncertain. This receptor was taken from a male donor with ankylosing spondylitis. This CDR3 is CSASGFREAFF. The CDR3 coding sequence is TGCAGTGCTAGTGGGTTCAGAGAAGCTTTCTTT.